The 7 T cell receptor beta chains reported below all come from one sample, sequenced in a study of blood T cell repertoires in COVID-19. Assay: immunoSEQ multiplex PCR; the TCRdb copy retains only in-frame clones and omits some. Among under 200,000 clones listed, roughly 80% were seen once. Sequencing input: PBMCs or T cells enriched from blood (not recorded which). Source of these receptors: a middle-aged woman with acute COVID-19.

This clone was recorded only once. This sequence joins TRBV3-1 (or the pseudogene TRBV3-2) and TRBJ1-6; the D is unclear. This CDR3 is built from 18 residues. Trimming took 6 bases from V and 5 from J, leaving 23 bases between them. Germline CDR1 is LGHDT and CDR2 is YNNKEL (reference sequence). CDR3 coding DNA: TGTGCCAGCAGTAGCACAGAGATGGGAGACGGGCATAATTCACCCCTCCACTTT. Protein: CASSSTEMGDGHNSPLHF.

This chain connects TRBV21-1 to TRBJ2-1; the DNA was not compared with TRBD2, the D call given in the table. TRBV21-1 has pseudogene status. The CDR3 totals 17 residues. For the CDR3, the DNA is TGTGCCAGCAGCAAAATTCGGCGACTAGCGGGACGGAATGAGCAGTTCTTC. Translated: CASSKIRRLAGRNEQFF.

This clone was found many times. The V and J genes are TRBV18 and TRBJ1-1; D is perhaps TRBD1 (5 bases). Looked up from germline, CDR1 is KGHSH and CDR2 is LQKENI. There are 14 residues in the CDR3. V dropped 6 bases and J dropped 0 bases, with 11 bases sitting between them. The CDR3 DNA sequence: TGTGCCAGCTCGGCGACAGCAATGAACACTGAAGCTTTCTTT. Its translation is CASSATAMNTEAFF.

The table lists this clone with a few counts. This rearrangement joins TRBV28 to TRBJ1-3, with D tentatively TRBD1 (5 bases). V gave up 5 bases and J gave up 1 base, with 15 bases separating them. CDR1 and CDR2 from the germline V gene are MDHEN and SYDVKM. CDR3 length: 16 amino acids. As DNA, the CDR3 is TGTGCCAGCAGTACTCCCTCGGCAGGGTCTGGAAACACCATATATTTT. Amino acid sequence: CASSTPSAGSGNTIYF.

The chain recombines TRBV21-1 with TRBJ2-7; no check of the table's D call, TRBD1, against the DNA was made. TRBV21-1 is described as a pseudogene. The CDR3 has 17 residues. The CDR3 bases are TGTGCCAGCAGCAAACAGCGTGCAGGGGGTCGTTCCTACGAGCAGTACGTC. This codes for CASSKQRAGGRSYEQYV.

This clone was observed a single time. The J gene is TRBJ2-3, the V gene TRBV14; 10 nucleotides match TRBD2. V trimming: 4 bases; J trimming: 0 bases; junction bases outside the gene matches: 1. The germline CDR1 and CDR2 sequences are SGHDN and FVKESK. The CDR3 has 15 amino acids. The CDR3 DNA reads TGTGCCAGCAGCCCGGGACTAGCGAGCACAGATACGCAGTATTTT. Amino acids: CASSPGLASTDTQYF.

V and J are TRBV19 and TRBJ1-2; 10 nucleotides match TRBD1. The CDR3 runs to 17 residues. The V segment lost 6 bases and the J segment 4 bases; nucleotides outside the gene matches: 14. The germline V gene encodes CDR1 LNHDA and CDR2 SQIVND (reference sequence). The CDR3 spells CASSLPGTGAVLYGYTF. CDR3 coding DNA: TGTGCCAGTAGCCTTCCCGGGACAGGGGCCGTACTCTATGGCTACACCTTC.